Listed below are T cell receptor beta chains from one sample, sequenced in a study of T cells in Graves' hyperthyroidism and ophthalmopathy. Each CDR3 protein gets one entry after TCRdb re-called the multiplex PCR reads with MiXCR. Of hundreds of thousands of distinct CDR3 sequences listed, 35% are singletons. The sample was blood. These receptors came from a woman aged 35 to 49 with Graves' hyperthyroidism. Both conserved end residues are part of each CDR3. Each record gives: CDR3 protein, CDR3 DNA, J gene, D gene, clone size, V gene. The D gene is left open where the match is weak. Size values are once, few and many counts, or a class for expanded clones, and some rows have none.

CASSELRPQSVTGNTIYF	TGTGCCAGCAGTGAATTACGACCGCAATCTGTCACTGGAAACACCATATATTTT	TRBJ1-3	NA	many	TRBV25-1
CASKHPRDVGELFF	TGTGCCAGCAAGCACCCCCGGGACGTCGGGGAGCTGTTTTTT	TRBJ2-2	NA	few	TRBV10-3
CASSEVQGGQPQHF	TGTGCCAGCAGTGAAGTCCAGGGCGGGCAGCCCCAGCATTTT	TRBJ1-5	NA	many	TRBV2
CASSRERGELFF	TGTGCCAGCAGTAGGGAACGAGGGGAGCTGTTTTTT	TRBJ2-2	NA	many	TRBV6-5
CASSSPQGGQETQYF	TGTGCCAGCAGCTCACCACAGGGAGGCCAAGAGACCCAGTACTTC	TRBJ2-5	NA	NA	TRBV11-1
CATCDPRVTGELFF	TGTGCCACCTGTGACCCCCGGGTCACCGGGGAGCTGTTTTTT	TRBJ2-2	NA	many	TRBV10-3
CASSLEGTGGYGGYTF	TGTGCCAGCAGCTTAGAAGGGACAGGGGGCTACGGTGGCTACACCTTC	TRBJ1-2	TRBD1	NA	TRBV7-8
CSVVGVMDQPQYF	TGCAGCGTTGTAGGGGTCATGGATCAGCCCCAGTACTTC	TRBJ2-5	NA	NA	TRBV29-1
CAISGQVDEQYF	TGTGCCATCAGTGGACAGGTGGACGAGCAGTACTTC	TRBJ2-7	NA	NA	TRBV10-3
CASSPGGAYEQYF	TGTGCCAGCAGCCCCGGAGGGGCCTACGAGCAGTACTTC	TRBJ2-7	NA	many	TRBV7-8
CASSDSIVRVTQYF	TGTGCCAGCAGTGATAGTATCGTCAGGGTTACGCAGTATTTT	TRBJ2-3	NA	NA	TRBV2
CASNPVGGGDYGYTF	TGTGCCAGCAACCCAGTAGGGGGGGGCGACTATGGCTACACCTTC	TRBJ1-2	NA	NA	TRBV12-3/TRBV12-4
CASSRSTGDNSPLHF	TGTGCCAGCAGCCGATCCACAGGGGACAATTCACCCCTCCACTTT	TRBJ1-6	TRBD1	many	TRBV7-2
CATETGTGVNEQYF	TGTGCCACAGAAACCGGGACAGGGGTAAACGAGCAGTACTTC	TRBJ2-7	TRBD1	many	TRBV10-3
CASSYSLDRSSPLHF	TGTGCCAGCAGTTACTCTCTTGACAGGAGTTCACCCCTCCACTTT	TRBJ1-6	NA	few	TRBV12-3/TRBV12-4
CASSRFNGYGYTF	TGTGCCAGTAGTAGGTTTAATGGCTATGGCTACACCTTC	TRBJ1-2	NA	many	TRBV19
CASSLPGDRATEAFF	TGTGCCAGCAGTCTTCCGGGGGACAGGGCCACTGAAGCTTTCTTT	TRBJ1-1	TRBD1	NA	TRBV7-9
CASTERVNSPLHF	TGTGCCAGCACCGAGCGAGTAAATTCACCCCTCCACTTT	TRBJ1-6	NA	many	TRBV9
CASQRRQGRNQPQHF	TGTGCTAGTCAGAGACGACAGGGCCGCAATCAGCCCCAGCATTTT	TRBJ1-5	TRBD1	NA	TRBV12-3/TRBV12-4
CASSAYGTGVNGYTF	TGTGCCAGCAGTGCCTACGGGACAGGGGTTAATGGCTACACCTTC	TRBJ1-2	TRBD1	few	TRBV6-5
CASSLVQGRASYEQYF	TGTGCCAGCAGTCTAGTCCAGGGACGGGCCTCCTACGAGCAGTACTTC	TRBJ2-7	NA	few	TRBV5-1
CASRKGTDTGELFF	TGTGCCAGCAGGAAAGGGACAGACACCGGGGAGCTGTTTTTT	TRBJ2-2	TRBD1	many	TRBV9
CASSEDSDRANEKLFF	TGTGCCAGCAGCGAAGATTCGGACAGGGCTAATGAAAAACTGTTTTTT	TRBJ1-4	TRBD1	few	TRBV7-2
CASSLSAGAEAFF	TGCGCCAGCAGCCTAAGCGCTGGCGCTGAAGCTTTCTTT	TRBJ1-1	NA	NA	TRBV5-1
CASSLNFDRGLNQPQHF	TGTGCCAGCAGCTTAAACTTCGACAGGGGGCTCAATCAGCCCCAGCATTTT	TRBJ1-5	TRBD1	few	TRBV7-2
CASSSGGTSFLTGELFF	TGTGCCAGCAGCTCAGGCGGGACTAGCTTTTTAACCGGGGAGCTGTTTTTT	TRBJ2-2	TRBD2	NA	TRBV13
CASTLGASYNSPLHF	TGTGCCAGCACCCTCGGCGCCTCCTATAATTCACCCCTCCACTTT	TRBJ1-6	NA	many	TRBV7-8
CASITSTGGNEQFF	TGTGCCAGCATTACCTCAACAGGGGGCAATGAGCAGTTCTTC	TRBJ2-1	TRBD1	NA	TRBV2
CASSGASGELFF	TGTGCCAGCAGCGGGGCCTCCGGGGAGCTGTTTTTT	TRBJ2-2	NA	few	TRBV6-5
CATSTGGGGTYEQYF	TGTGCCACCAGCACAGGGGGAGGGGGGACCTACGAGCAGTACTTC	TRBJ2-7	NA	NA	TRBV15
CASSLGQGEGAGELFF	TGTGCTAGCAGCTTAGGACAGGGGGAAGGCGCCGGGGAGCTGTTTTTT	TRBJ2-2	TRBD1	many	TRBV7-7
CSALLTANYGYTF	TGCAGTGCCCTGTTGACGGCAAACTATGGCTACACCTTC	TRBJ1-2	NA	many	TRBV20-1
CASSPRPRTGVRLPGANVLTF	TGTGCCAGCAGCCCCCGACCGAGAACAGGGGTCCGACTTCCTGGGGCCAACGTCCTGACTTTC	TRBJ2-6	TRBD1	many	TRBV7-8
CASCDRNSYEQYF	TGTGCCAGCTGCGACAGGAACTCCTACGAGCAGTACTTC	TRBJ2-7	NA	NA	TRBV6-2/TRBV6-3
CASSLTGTDQPQHF	TGCGCCAGCAGCTTGACCGGGACAGATCAGCCCCAGCATTTT	TRBJ1-5	TRBD1	many	TRBV5-1
CAMGKGGKGNEQFF	TGTGCCATGGGGAAAGGGGGCAAAGGCAATGAGCAGTTCTTC	TRBJ2-1	TRBD1	NA	TRBV10-3
CASSQESYSGVVYGYTF	TGCGCCAGCAGCCAAGAGTCGTATTCAGGGGTGGTCTATGGCTACACCTTC	TRBJ1-2	NA	few	TRBV4-3
CSVGGLKIDEQFF	TGCAGCGTTGGGGGACTAAAGATCGATGAGCAGTTCTTC	TRBJ2-1	TRBD2	NA	TRBV29-1
CASSTSDEKLFF	TGTGCCAGCAGTACGAGCGATGAAAAACTGTTTTTT	TRBJ1-4	NA	NA	TRBV6-5
CASLTSASYEQYF	TGTGCCAGTCTAACTAGCGCGTCCTACGAGCAGTACTTC	TRBJ2-7	TRBD2	few	TRBV2
CASSLETFFSGGLFF	TGTGCCAGCAGTTTGGAAACATTCTTTAGTGGGGGGCTGTTTTTT	TRBJ2-2	NA	NA	TRBV12-3/TRBV12-4
CSASGTSGSWDTQYF	TGCAGTGCCTCTGGGACTAGCGGGAGTTGGGATACGCAGTATTTT	TRBJ2-3	TRBD2	NA	TRBV20-1
CASSMGGMYNEQFF	TGTGCCAGTAGTATGGGCGGGATGTACAATGAGCAGTTCTTC	TRBJ2-1	NA	NA	TRBV19
CASSFGTDYDGYTF	TGTGCCAGCAGTTTTGGTACGGATTACGATGGCTACACCTTC	TRBJ1-2	NA	few	TRBV12-3/TRBV12-4
CATRGPFYEQYF	TGTGCCACGCGGGGTCCATTCTACGAGCAGTACTTC	TRBJ2-7	NA	few	TRBV19
CASSGLAVEEQYF	TGTGCCAGCAGTGGACTAGCGGTTGAAGAGCAGTACTTC	TRBJ2-7	TRBD2	many	TRBV7-2
CASSLGPYAAELFF	TGTGCCAGCAGTTTAGGGCCCTACGCGGCGGAGCTGTTTTTT	TRBJ2-2	NA	NA	TRBV12-3/TRBV12-4
CASSLDLQGSSLHF	TGTGCCAGCAGCTTGGATCTACAGGGGTCCTCCCTCCACTTT	TRBJ1-6	TRBD1	many	TRBV7-9
CAGSQDSGDQPQHF	TGCGCCGGCAGCCAAGACTCGGGGGATCAGCCCCAGCATTTT	TRBJ1-5	NA	NA	TRBV4-1
CASSLAGLSPLHF	TGTGCCAGCAGTTTAGCCGGGCTGAGTCCCCTCCACTTT	TRBJ1-6	NA	many	TRBV12-3/TRBV12-4
CASSLRGGTGELFF	TGTGCCAGCAGCCTCAGGGGGGGCACCGGGGAGCTGTTTTTT	TRBJ2-2	NA	many	TRBV9
CASSFSPLPGHRNQPQHF	TGTGCCAGCAGTTTTTCACCTCTACCGGGACACCGCAACCAGCCCCAGCATTTT	TRBJ1-5	NA	once	TRBV2
CASRGSTGPLETQYF	TGTGCCAGCAGGGGGTCGACAGGTCCCTTAGAGACCCAGTACTTC	TRBJ2-5	NA	NA	TRBV25-1
CSARVATGTGYEQYF	TGCAGTGCTAGAGTGGCGACAGGGACCGGCTACGAGCAGTACTTC	TRBJ2-7	TRBD1	NA	TRBV20-1